This entry lists 18 T cell receptor beta chains sequenced from one sample in a study of T cells after yellow fever vaccination. TCRdb re-called the 5' RACE reads with MiXCR, one entry per CDR3 protein. The sample lists roughly 140,000 distinct CDR3 sequences, more than 6% occurring once. The source was CD4+ T cells sorted from PBMCs, collected 5 days after the yellow fever booster vaccination. Receptors originate from a man aged 25 to 45 who received the YFV17D yellow fever vaccine.

This clonotype was seen repeatedly, ten times or more. The chain carries TRBV7-9 and TRBJ2-5; D possibly corresponds to TRBD2 (5 bases). CDR3 size: 13 residues. Per the germline V gene, CDR1 is SEHNR and CDR2 is FQNEAQ (reference sequence). The V end was cut by 6 bases, the J end by 2 bases, with 10 bases between. The DNA of the CDR3 is TGTGCCAGCAGGGAACTAGTACAAGAGACCCAGTACTTC. This translates into CASRELVQETQYF.

This clonotype was counted ten times or more. The gene calls are TRBV7-2 and TRBJ2-5; 9 nucleotides line up with TRBD1. The CDR3 covers 17 residues. Losses at the gene ends were 1 base for V and 2 bases for J; bases not matched to a gene: 8. Germline V gene data show CDR1 as SGHTA and CDR2 as FQGNSA. In DNA form, the CDR3 reads TGTGCCAGCAGCTTAGGCTGGCCGGGACAGGGACAAGAGACCCAGTACTTC. As protein: CASSLGWPGQGQETQYF.

This clonotype was seen many times. The genes are TRBV6-5 and TRBJ1-6; the match to TRBD1 covers 7 bases. Germline V gives CDR1 MNHEY, CDR2 SVGAGI. Trimming cost V 2 bases and J 9 bases; bases outside gene matches: 13. The CDR3 spans 17 residues. CDR3 DNA sequence: TGTGCCAGCAGTTACAGGGGGCGAGGTCGGGCTCGTTCACCCCTCCACTTT. This translates into CASSYRGRGRARSPLHF.

This clonotype was observed a handful of times. V gene TRBV6-2 or TRBV6-3 combines with J gene TRBJ2-3; D is ambiguous. V was trimmed by 8 bases and J by 1 base, leaving 10 bases between them. Germline CDR1 and CDR2: MNHEY and SVGEGT. The CDR3 covers 13 residues. DNA for the CDR3: TGTGCCAGCGCAACTGGGGGCACAGATACGCAGTATTTT. Translation: CASATGGTDTQYF.

This clonotype was seen at least ten times. The CDR3 sequence is CSARDQTGTAGYTF. As DNA, the CDR3 is TGCAGTGCTAGAGACCAGACGGGGACCGCTGGCTACACCTTC. The chain is built from TRBV20-1 and TRBJ1-2; tentative D call: TRBD1 (5 bases). The V and J ends lost 0 bases and 7 bases respectively, with 15 bases between them. Germline V gene sequence: CDR1 DFQATT, CDR2 SNEGSKA (reference sequence). The CDR3 runs 14 residues.

This clonotype came up many times. V and J are TRBV4-2 and TRBJ2-5; perhaps TRBD1 as D (6 bases). The germline V gene has CDR1 LGHNA and CDR2 YNFKEQ. Trimming took 0 bases from V and 5 from J, leaving 13 bases between them. The CDR3 contains 15 residues. CDR3 residues: CASSQESGDGETQYF. In DNA, the CDR3 is TGTGCCAGCAGCCAAGAGTCAGGGGATGGGGAGACCCAGTACTTC.

This clonotype was seen repeatedly, ten times or more. V usage is TRBV7-2 and J usage is TRBJ2-7; no clear D. The CDR3 is 13 amino acids. Trimming pared 6 bases from V and 7 bases from J, leaving 16 bases between. The germline V gene encodes CDR1 SGHTA and CDR2 FQGNSA. CDR3 residues: CASRAQNLGEQYF. CDR3 DNA: TGTGCCAGCAGGGCCCAAAACTTGGGGGAGCAGTACTTC.

Many counts were recorded for this clonotype. V usage is TRBV7-2 and J usage is TRBJ1-5; weak D call: TRBD1 (5 bases). Per germline, CDR1 SGHTA and CDR2 FQGNSA. V lost 5 bases and J lost 6, with 20 bases in between. This CDR3 is 16 amino acids long. The CDR3 region has the DNA TGTGCCAGCAGCCGAGGCGGGATCCCCGGGGGTCAGCCCCAGCATTTT. Its translation: CASSRGGIPGGQPQHF.

Many counts were recorded for this clonotype. CDR3 in DNA: TGCGCCAGCAGCCCCAGTGGGGCCCGACCAGATACGCAGTATTTT. It specifies CASSPSGARPDTQYF. V gene TRBV4-3 combines with J gene TRBJ2-3, with a tentative D call TRBD1 (5 bases). This CDR3 region has 15 residues. Per germline, CDR1 LGHNA and CDR2 YSLEER. V lost 4 bases and J 4 bases, leaving 15 bases between the germline ends.

This clonotype has ten or more counts. The J gene is TRBJ2-5, the V gene TRBV28, with D uncertain. This CDR3 contains 15 residues. Germline values: CDR1 MDHEN, CDR2 SYDVKM. V was cut by 8 bases and J by 2 bases, with 18 bases left in between. The CDR3 DNA is TGTGCCAGCGGCCTAACCCCAGAAAGACAAGAGACCCAGTACTTC. Translation gives CASGLTPERQETQYF.

J is TRBJ1-5 and V is TRBV30; a weak D match, TRBD1 (6 bases). V was shortened by 4 bases and J by 6 bases, with 10 bases between the two germline ends. Germline CDR1 GTSNPN, CDR2 SVGIG (reference sequence). The CDR3 has 12 amino acids. CDR3: CAWNRATQPQHF. The CDR3 bases are TGTGCCTGGAACAGGGCTACTCAGCCCCAGCATTTT.

This clonotype showed up many times. The chain couples TRBV5-1 to TRBJ2-3; 10 bases map to TRBD2. Germline V gene sequence: CDR1 SGHRS, CDR2 YFSETQ. This CDR3 is built from 16 residues. The V and J ends lost 4 bases and 4 bases, in that order; junction bases with no gene match: 9. Written as DNA, the CDR3 is TGCGCCAGCAGCATCTCTAGCGGGAGTAGCTCAGATACGCAGTATTTT. This encodes CASSISSGSSSDTQYF.

There are a few counts of this clonotype. The chain is built from TRBV29-1 and TRBJ1-2, with D tentatively TRBD1 (5 bases). Trimming pared 0 bases from V and 0 bases from J, leaving 14 bases between. The CDR3 is 16 residues long. Germline assignment: CDR1 SQVTM and CDR2 ANQGSEA. This CDR3 is CSVEDGGTSTNYGYTF. The CDR3 DNA follows: TGCAGCGTTGAAGATGGTGGGACGTCAACTAACTATGGCTACACCTTC.

With regard to this clonotype: Possible read error: a much larger clone is one base away. This chain joins TRBV7-2 and TRBJ2-7; a weak D match, TRBD2 (5 bases). With 6 bases removed from V and 2 bases from J, the gap between germline ends came to 14 bases. CDR3 length: 14 amino acids. Germline lookup yields CDR1 SGHTA and CDR2 FQGNSA. The CDR3 DNA sequence: TGTGCCAGCAGACGGGAAGAAGGCCCCTACGAGCAGTACTTC. Encoded protein: CASRREEGPYEQYF. Full variable domain (remainder filled in from reference TRBV7-2 and TRBJ2-7): GAGVSQSPSNKVTEKGKDVELRCDPISGHTALYWYRQSLGQGLEFLIYFQGNSAPDKSGLPSDRFSAERTGGSVSTLTIQRTQQEDSAVYLCASRREEGPYEQYFGPGTRLTVT.

This clonotype occurred many times. V is TRBV12-3 or TRBV12-4 and J is TRBJ2-3; D is perhaps TRBD2 (5 bases). The CDR3 is 16 residues long. Trimming stripped 2 bases from V and 9 bases from J, with 21 bases between. The CDR3 protein is CASSLRRPGFYGTQYF. The CDR3 coding sequence is TGTGCCAGCAGTTTAAGGAGGCCGGGGTTTTATGGCACGCAGTATTTT.

This clonotype was seen at least ten times. The rearrangement links TRBV5-1 to TRBJ2-3; D not resolved. CDR1 is SGHRS and CDR2 is YFSETQ in the germline V gene. V lost 5 bases to trimming and J lost 7 bases, with 8 bases between them. The CDR3 consists of 11 residues. CDR3 in DNA: TGCGCCAGCAGTTCCAGTTATACGCAGTATTTT. It encodes CASSSSYTQYF. The complete variable domain, with remaining parts taken from reference TRBV5-1 and TRBJ2-3, reads KAGVTQTPRYLIKTRGQQVTLSCSPISGHRSVSWYQQTPGQGLQFLFEYFSETQRNKGNFPGRFSGRQFSNSRSEMNVSTLELGDSALYLCASSSSYTQYFGPGTRLTVL.

Many counts were recorded for this clonotype. The rearrangement uses TRBV7-9 and TRBJ1-4; 9 positions agree with TRBD1. The germline gives CDR1 SEHNR, CDR2 FQNEAQ (reference sequence). After removal of 5 bases from V and 8 bases from J, the junction contained 6 bases not matched to a gene. The CDR3 is 14 residues long. In nucleotides, the CDR3 is TGTGCCAGCAGCCAACAGGGGGCTGGGGAAAAACTGTTTTTT. Amino acid sequence: CASSQQGAGEKLFF. The full variable domain, with the rest looked up from reference TRBV7-9 and TRBJ1-4, is DTGVSQNPRHKITKRGQNVTFRCDPISEHNRLYWYRQTLGQGPEFLTYFQNEAQLEKSRLLSDRFSAERPKGSFSTLEIQRTEQGDSAMYLCASSQQGAGEKLFFGSGTQLSVL.

This clonotype was observed many times. This rearrangement joins TRBV10-3 to TRBJ2-7, with 8 bases matching TRBD1. Germline CDR1 reads ENHRY; CDR2 reads SYGVKD. V lost 3 bases, J lost 9 bases, and 10 bases stayed unmatched. The CDR3 is made up of 14 amino acids. The CDR3 region is CAISETNRGSGQYF. The DNA of the CDR3 is TGTGCCATCAGTGAAACAAACAGGGGGTCGGGGCAGTACTTC.